The 6 T cell receptor beta chains in this list originate from one sample, sequenced in a study of blood T cell repertoires in COVID-19. This table comes from immunoSEQ multiplex PCR, and its TCRdb copy is limited to in-frame clones, with some not included. This table holds 110,000 or so clones, around 84% found once. Sequencing input: peripheral blood. The source is a man aged 35 to 55 with acute or convalescent COVID-19.

This clone was observed a few times. This chain connects TRBV29-1 to TRBJ1-6, with D hard to call. The germline V gene encodes CDR1 SQVTM and CDR2 ANQGSEA. Trimming left V 7 bases short and J 5 bases short, with 18 bases between. CDR3 length: 15 residues. CDR3 loop: CSDLDWQAHNSPLHF. CDR3 in DNA: TGCAGCGACTTAGATTGGCAGGCTCATAATTCACCCCTCCACTTT. The variable domain in full, completed from reference TRBV29-1 and TRBJ1-6, reads SAVISQKPSRDICQRGTSLTIQCQVDSQVTMMFWYRQQPGQSLTLIATANQGSEATYESGFVIDKFPISRPNLTFSTLTVSNMSPEDSSIYLCSDLDWQAHNSPLHFGNGTRLTVT.

The V gene is TRBV29-1, the J gene TRBJ1-5; 8 nucleotides align to TRBD1. CDR1 and CDR2 (germline): SQVTM, ANQGSEA. This CDR3 has 13 amino acids. Unmatched junction bases numbered 8, after V lost 6 bases and J lost 7 bases. CDR3 DNA sequence: TGCAGCGTAGACAGGGGTTCGGGGCAGCCCCAGCATTTT. This translates into CSVDRGSGQPQHF.

The V gene is TRBV2, the J gene TRBJ2-2; perhaps TRBD1 as D (6 bases). Looked up from germline, CDR1 is SNHLY and CDR2 is FYNNEI. The CDR3 is 15 amino acids. Trimming removed 4 bases at V and 1 base at J, with 10 bases between. For the CDR3, the DNA is TGTGCCAGCAGTGGTGAGGGACAGAACACCGGGGAGCTGTTTTTT. Translation: CASSGEGQNTGELFF.

The chain is built from TRBV9 and TRBJ2-3; 9 bases align to TRBD1. Germline-derived CDR1 and CDR2 are SGDLS and YYNGEE. CDR3 length: 15 amino acids. With 3 bases clipped from V and 4 bases from J, the junction kept 6 bases outside the gene matches. The CDR3: CASSDYRGHADTQYF. The CDR3 region has the DNA TGTGCCAGCAGCGATTACAGGGGGCACGCAGATACGCAGTATTTT.

This clone was observed once. This chain joins TRBV7-9 and TRBJ1-4, with 8 bases matching TRBD1. Germline V lookup: CDR1 SEHNR, CDR2 FQNEAQ (reference sequence). This CDR3 has 17 residues. The V gene end was trimmed by 4 bases and the J gene end by 0 bases; junction bases not matched to a gene: 7. In nucleotides, the CDR3 is TGTGCCAGCAGCTGGGGGACAGGACTTTCAACTAATGAAAAACTGTTTTTT. Residues: CASSWGTGLSTNEKLFF.

This clone was counted between two and nine times. The rearrangement links TRBV6-4 to TRBJ1-1; no firm D call. In germline, CDR1 is MRHNA, CDR2 SNTAGT. V gave up 6 bases and J gave up 1 base, with 9 bases separating them. This CDR3 spans 13 amino acids. The CDR3 nucleotides read TGTGCCAGCAGCGTTACACAGAACACTGAAGCTTTCTTT. It codes for CASSVTQNTEAFF.